This T cell receptor (beta chain) was captured by sequencing in a study of cytomegalovirus exposure and HLA in healthy donors. General observations from the study: Cytomegalovirus status was reportedly diagnosed by the classifier with high specificity and sensitivity.

Of note for this clone: As yet, its antigen is unknown.

Primers included in the PCR were 60 Vbeta and 13 Jbeta primers. Here immunoSEQ multiplex PCR was the method, and the copy in TCRdb shows in-frame clones only, minus some. Of 200,000 to 250,000 clones in the sample, around 80% were seen once. CDR1 is SGHRS and CDR2 is YFSETQ in the germline V gene. Germline trimming cut 9 bases from V and 0 bases from J; bases unmatched to any gene: 9. CDR3 size: 14 residues. This TCR came from a woman aged 60 to 75 in good health and CMV-seropositive. The chain employs TRBV5-1 and TRBJ2-7; TRBD1 agrees at 7 bases. Sequencing was done on a sample of PBMCs. CDR3 protein: CATKITGDSYEQYF. CDR3 bases: TGCGCCACCAAAATAACAGGGGACTCCTACGAGCAGTACTTC.